This entry lists 20 T cell receptor beta chains sequenced from one sample in a study of blood T cell repertoires in COVID-19 (dated by TCRdb to between 2020 and 2021). Library preparation employed the immunoSEQ multiplex PCR assay. The table was pulled from immuneACCESS by TCRdb, which kept in-frame rearrangements only. Such tables lose some clones; where checked, under half of the loss comes from unresolved V genes, and the rest has no known cause. The sample table records around 300,000 clones; around nine tenths of these occur just once. 1.7% of the sample is held by the ten biggest clonotypes. Material for sequencing was PBMCs or T cells enriched from blood (not recorded which). The receptor source for this set is a woman aged 40 to 50 who had recovered from COVID-19.

The chain uses TRBV7-2 and TRBJ2-4; the D is unclear. V shed 2 bases and J shed 5 bases, with 16 bases lying between them. Germline V lookup: CDR1 SGHTA, CDR2 FQGNSA. The CDR3 covers 16 residues. The CDR3: CASSLSGRIDQNIQYF. Written as DNA, the CDR3 is TGTGCCAGCAGCTTAAGTGGCAGGATTGACCAAAACATTCAGTACTTC.

The chain recombines TRBV13 with TRBJ2-7; 10 bases fit TRBD1. Trimming took 4 bases from V and 4 from J; bases not matched to a gene: 7. CDR1 PRHDT and CDR2 FYEKMQ come from the germline V gene (reference sequence). The CDR3 runs to 15 residues. The CDR3 coding sequence is TGTGCCAGCAGCTCGACAGGGGGCGCTTCGTACGAGCAGTACTTC. It translates to CASSSTGGASYEQYF.

V usage is TRBV6-5 and J usage is TRBJ1-5; D gene uncertain. The CDR3 consists of 14 residues. Trimming left V 6 bases short and J 0 bases short, with 9 bases between. CDR1 MNHEY and CDR2 SVGAGI come from the germline V gene. DNA for the CDR3: TGTGCCAGCAGCCGAGGAGGTAGCAATCAGCCCCAGCATTTT. Its translation is CASSRGGSNQPQHF.

In this sample, this clone turned up once. This sequence joins TRBV6-5 and TRBJ2-7; weak D call: TRBD2 (7 bases). The CDR3 totals 15 residues. In germline, CDR1 is MNHEY, CDR2 SVGAGI. Trimming pared 0 bases from V and 3 bases from J, leaving 12 bases between. The CDR3 region has the DNA TGTGCCAGCAGTTACTCGACGGGGGGCATCTACGAGCAGTACTTC. The encoded protein is CASSYSTGGIYEQYF.

The chain combines TRBV6-5 with TRBJ2-7; TRBD1 agrees at 7 bases. This CDR3 spans 15 amino acids. CDR1 is MNHEY, CDR2 SVGAGI, per germline. V shed 6 bases and J 4 bases; nucleotides not matched to a gene: 12. CDR3: CASRQIRGRGYEQYF. CDR3 sequence (DNA): TGTGCCAGCAGGCAGATTAGGGGGCGCGGGTACGAGCAGTACTTC.

V usage is TRBV7-3 and J usage is TRBJ1-2; TRBD1 matches 9 bases. Germline-derived CDR1 and CDR2 are SGHTA and FQGTGA. The CDR3 is made up of 16 amino acids. J lost 8 bases, V lost 2 bases, and 12 bases had no gene match. The CDR3 reads CASSLSYLRDREGYTF. For the CDR3, the DNA is TGTGCCAGCAGCTTATCCTACCTCCGGGACAGGGAAGGCTACACCTTC.

V gene TRBV9 combines with J gene TRBJ1-3; D is uncertain. CDR1 SGDLS and CDR2 YYNGEE come from the germline V gene. The CDR3 totals 15 residues. Trimming left V 4 bases short and J 1 base short, with 12 bases between. This CDR3 reads CASSPDGGSGNTIYF. The CDR3 bases are TGTGCCAGCAGCCCTGACGGCGGATCTGGAAACACCATATATTTT.

The genes are TRBV5-4 and TRBJ2-1, with 8 bases identical to TRBD2. The CDR3 runs to 17 residues. Germline values: CDR1 SGHNT, CDR2 YYREEE (reference sequence). J gave up 3 bases and V 3 bases, and 11 bases lay outside the gene matches. CDR3 sequence: CASSSTRASGGYNEQFF. The CDR3 DNA follows: TGTGCCAGCAGCTCAACCCGGGCGAGCGGGGGCTACAATGAGCAGTTCTTC.

This chain connects TRBV27 to TRBJ1-1; no reliable D call. V was pared by 4 bases and J by 6 bases, with 15 bases between. This CDR3 has 14 residues. CDR1 is MNHEY and CDR2 is SMNVEV in the germline V gene (reference sequence). CDR3 in amino acids: CASSYGGRIPEAFF. CDR3 in DNA: TGTGCCAGCAGTTACGGAGGGAGGATCCCTGAAGCTTTCTTT.

This clone has more than one count but fewer than ten. The chain couples TRBV5-1 to TRBJ1-2, with 10 bases lining up with TRBD1. Germline V gives CDR1 SGHRS, CDR2 YFSETQ. The CDR3 contains 16 residues. V lost 4 bases, J lost 4 bases, and 10 bases stayed unmatched. The CDR3 DNA follows: TGCGCCAGCAGCCAATCCCCGGACAGGGGGAGCTATGGCTACACCTTC. Amino acids: CASSQSPDRGSYGYTF.

This chain connects TRBV16 to TRBJ1-5, with a tentative D call TRBD1 (5 bases). The CDR3 has 19 amino acids. V dropped 0 bases and J dropped 0 bases, with 18 bases sitting between them. Germline values: CDR1 KGHSY, CDR2 FQNENV. DNA of the CDR3: TGTGCCAGCAGCCAATCGGGCTGGGGCCGATCCCTTAGCAATCAGCCCCAGCATTTT. Translated, it gives CASSQSGWGRSLSNQPQHF. Together with reference TRBV16 and TRBJ1-5, the CDR3 gives the full variable domain: GEEVAQTPKHLVRGEGQKAKLYCAPIKGHSYVFWYQQVLKNEFKFLISFQNENVFDETGMPKERFSAKCLPNSPCSLEIQATKLEDSAVYFCASSQSGWGRSLSNQPQHFGDGTRLSIL.

V is TRBV5-1 and J is TRBJ1-2; D possibly corresponds to TRBD1 (6 bases). The ends were cut back, 5 bases at V and 8 bases at J, with 16 bases in the middle. In germline, CDR1 is SGHRS, CDR2 YFSETQ. CDR3 length: 13 amino acids. CDR3 sequence (DNA): TGCGCCAGCAGAAGGTCAGGGGACGAAGGCTACACCTTC. It codes for CASRRSGDEGYTF.

This chain links TRBV30 with TRBJ1-2; D may be TRBD1 (5 bases). V lost 4 bases and J 2 bases, leaving 8 bases between the germline ends. The CDR3 sequence is 12 residues long. The germline CDR1 and CDR2 sequences are GTSNPN and SVGIG (reference sequence). CDR3 protein: CAWNRLNYGYTF. The DNA for the CDR3 is TGTGCCTGGAACAGGTTGAACTATGGCTACACCTTC.

The rearrangement uses TRBV6-5 and TRBJ2-2; 7 bases are shared with TRBD2. Germline V gene data show CDR1 as MNHEY and CDR2 as SVGAGI. This CDR3 contains 13 residues. V dropped 5 bases and J dropped 9; count of bases not matched to a gene: 6. CDR3: CASSTTSRRELFF. The CDR3 DNA reads as TGTGCCAGCAGTACGACTAGCCGGAGGGAGCTGTTTTTT.

The chain uses TRBV19 and TRBJ1-2; TRBD1 aligns across 10 bases. The CDR3 runs to 14 residues. The V gene's germline CDR1 is LNHDA and CDR2 SQIVND (reference sequence). The V and J ends lost 9 bases and 4 bases, in that order; junction bases with no gene match: 8. The CDR3 region is CASIDRGLIYGYTF. The CDR3 nucleotides are TGTGCCAGCATCGACAGGGGGCTTATCTATGGCTACACCTTC. The whole variable domain, remainder taken from reference TRBV19 and TRBJ1-2, is DGGITQSPKYLFRKEGQNVTLSCEQNLNHDAMYWYRQDPGQGLRLIYYSQIVNDFQKGDIAEGYSVSREKKESFPLTVTSAQKNPTAFYLCASIDRGLIYGYTFGSGTRLTVV.

The rearrangement joins TRBV7-9 to TRBJ1-2; 10 bases match TRBD1. With V trimmed by 2 bases and J by 8 bases, 5 bases remained unmatched. The CDR3 runs to 14 residues. The germline gives CDR1 SEHNR, CDR2 FQNEAQ (reference sequence). CDR3 sequence (DNA): TGTGCCAGCAGCTTACCGGGACAGGGGCGGGGCTACACCTTC. Translation: CASSLPGQGRGYTF.

The V call is TRBV19, the J call TRBJ1-6; perhaps TRBD1 as D (5 bases). Looked up from germline, CDR1 is LNHDA and CDR2 is SQIVND (reference sequence). V lost 6 bases and J 10 bases, leaving 19 bases between the germline ends. The CDR3 runs to 15 residues. The CDR3 region is CASSPGGAEGSPLHF. As DNA, the CDR3 is TGTGCCAGTAGCCCCGGTGGGGCGGAGGGGTCACCCCTCCACTTT. The whole variable domain, remainder taken from reference TRBV19 and TRBJ1-6, is DGGITQSPKYLFRKEGQNVTLSCEQNLNHDAMYWYRQDPGQGLRLIYYSQIVNDFQKGDIAEGYSVSREKKESFPLTVTSAQKNPTAFYLCASSPGGAEGSPLHFGNGTRLTVT.

CDR3 sequence: CASSLELAGYTEAFF. Here the CDR3 DNA reads TGTGCCAGCAGCTTAGAATTGGCGGGGTACACTGAAGCTTTCTTT. The chain uses TRBV7-2 and TRBJ1-1, with no clear D. Per the germline V gene, CDR1 is SGHTA and CDR2 is FQGNSA. The V and J ends lost 1 base and 3 bases respectively, with 12 bases between them. CDR3 length equals 15 residues.

This clone was detected only once. The chain combines TRBV7-2 with TRBJ1-1; D ambiguous. The germline CDR1 and CDR2 sequences are SGHTA and FQGNSA. The CDR3 length is 14 residues. V lost 2 bases and J 6 bases, leaving 13 bases between the germline ends. The DNA of the CDR3 is TGTGCCAGCAGCTTATATGGAACAGTCTCTGAAGCTTTCTTT. Encoded protein: CASSLYGTVSEAFF. The full variable domain, in which reference TRBV7-2 and TRBJ1-1 provide the parts outside the CDR3, is GAGVSQSPSNKVTEKGKDVELRCDPISGHTALYWYRQSLGQGLEFLIYFQGNSAPDKSGLPSDRFSAERTGGSVSTLTIQRTQQEDSAVYLCASSLYGTVSEAFFGQGTRLTVV.

The CDR3 loop reads CASSVERGGADTEAFF. CDR3 DNA: TGTGCCAGCAGCGTAGAACGAGGTGGGGCGGACACTGAAGCTTTCTTT. The chain has TRBV9 and TRBJ1-1; perhaps TRBD1 as D (5 bases). The V end was cut by 0 bases, the J end by 3 bases, with 15 bases between. Per the germline V gene, CDR1 is SGDLS and CDR2 is YYNGEE. The CDR3 is 16 amino acids.